This record concerns one TCR beta chain sequence. The data originate from a study of cytomegalovirus exposure and HLA in healthy donors. The PCR was carried out with 60 Vbeta primers and 13 Jbeta primers. The repertoire was sequenced with immunoSEQ multiplex PCR; TCRdb's copy has only in-frame clones and lacks some. The sample contains about 130,000 clones, about 86% of which appear only once. Germline CDR1 and CDR2: SGHTA and FQGNSA. CDR3 length: 16 amino acids. V shed 4 bases and J 4 bases; nucleotides not matched to a gene: 4. The chain combines TRBV7-2 with TRBJ2-1; TRBD2 matches 13 bases. The sequence was collected from a young man in good health and CMV-seronegative. Material: PBMCs. The CDR3 spells CASSYSTSGGYNEQFF. CDR3 in DNA: TGTGCCAGCAGCTACTCGACTAGCGGGGGGTACAATGAGCAGTTCTTC.